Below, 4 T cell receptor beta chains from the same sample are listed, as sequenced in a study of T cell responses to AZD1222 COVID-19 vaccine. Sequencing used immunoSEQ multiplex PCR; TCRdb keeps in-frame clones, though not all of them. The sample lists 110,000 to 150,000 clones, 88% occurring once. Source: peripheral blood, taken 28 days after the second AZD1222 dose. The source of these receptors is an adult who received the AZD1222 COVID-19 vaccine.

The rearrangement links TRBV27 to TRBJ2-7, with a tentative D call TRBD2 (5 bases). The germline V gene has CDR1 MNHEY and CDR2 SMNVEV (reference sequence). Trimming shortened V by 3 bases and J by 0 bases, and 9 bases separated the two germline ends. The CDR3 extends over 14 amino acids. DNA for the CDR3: TGTGCCAGCAGTTTTGAGGGCAGCTCCTACGAGCAGTACTTC. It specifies CASSFEGSSYEQYF.

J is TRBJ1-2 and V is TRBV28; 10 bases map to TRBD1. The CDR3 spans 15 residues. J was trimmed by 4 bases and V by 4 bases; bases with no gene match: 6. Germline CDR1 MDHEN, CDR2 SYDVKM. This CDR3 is CASSSGQGYSYGYTF. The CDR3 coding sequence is TGTGCCAGCAGTTCGGGACAGGGGTATAGCTATGGCTACACCTTC.

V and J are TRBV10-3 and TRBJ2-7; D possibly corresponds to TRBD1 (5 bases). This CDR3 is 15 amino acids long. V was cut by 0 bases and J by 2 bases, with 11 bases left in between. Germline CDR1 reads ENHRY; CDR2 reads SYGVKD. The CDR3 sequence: CAISESTDFPYEQYF. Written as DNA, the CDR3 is TGTGCCATCAGTGAGTCGACAGATTTCCCCTACGAGCAGTACTTC.

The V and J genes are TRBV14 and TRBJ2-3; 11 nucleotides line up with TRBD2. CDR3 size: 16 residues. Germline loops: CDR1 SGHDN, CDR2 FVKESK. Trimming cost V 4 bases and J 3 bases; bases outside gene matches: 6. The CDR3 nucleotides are TGTGCCAGCAGCCGAGTAGCGGGGGGGCCGACAGATACGCAGTATTTT. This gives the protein CASSRVAGGPTDTQYF.